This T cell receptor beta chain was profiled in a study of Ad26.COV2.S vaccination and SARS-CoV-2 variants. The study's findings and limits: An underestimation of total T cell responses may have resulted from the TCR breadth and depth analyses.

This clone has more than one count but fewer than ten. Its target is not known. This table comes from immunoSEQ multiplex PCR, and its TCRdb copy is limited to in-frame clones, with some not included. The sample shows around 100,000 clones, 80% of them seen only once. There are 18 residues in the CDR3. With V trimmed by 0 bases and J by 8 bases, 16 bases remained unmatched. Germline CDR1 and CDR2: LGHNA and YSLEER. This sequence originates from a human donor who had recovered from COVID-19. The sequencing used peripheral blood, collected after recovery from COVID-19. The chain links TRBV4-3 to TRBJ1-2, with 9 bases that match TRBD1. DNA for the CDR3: TGCGCCAGCAGCCAAGATCCCTACCGACAAACAGGGGGCCGAGGCTACACCTTC. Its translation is CASSQDPYRQTGGRGYTF.